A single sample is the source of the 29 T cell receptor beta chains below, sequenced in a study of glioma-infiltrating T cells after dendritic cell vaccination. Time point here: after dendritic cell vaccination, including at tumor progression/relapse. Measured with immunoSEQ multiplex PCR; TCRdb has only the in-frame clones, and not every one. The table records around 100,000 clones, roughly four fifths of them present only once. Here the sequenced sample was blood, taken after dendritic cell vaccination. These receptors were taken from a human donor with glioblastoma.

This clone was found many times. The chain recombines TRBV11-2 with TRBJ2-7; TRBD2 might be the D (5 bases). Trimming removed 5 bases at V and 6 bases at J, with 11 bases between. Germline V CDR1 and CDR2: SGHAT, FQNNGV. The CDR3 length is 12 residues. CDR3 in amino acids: CASSRFTSEQYF. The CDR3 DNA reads TGTGCCAGCAGCCGATTCACTAGCGAGCAGTACTTC.

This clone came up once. CDR3 nucleotide sequence: TGCGCCAGCAGCCAAGCCTACCAGGGGAACTATGGCTACACCTTC. It is translated as CASSQAYQGNYGYTF. This chain links TRBV4-3 with TRBJ1-2, with TRBD1 as a possible D gene (6 bases). The V gene's germline CDR1 is LGHNA and CDR2 YSLEER. V was cut by 1 base and J by 2 bases, with 11 bases left in between. CDR3 size: 15 residues.

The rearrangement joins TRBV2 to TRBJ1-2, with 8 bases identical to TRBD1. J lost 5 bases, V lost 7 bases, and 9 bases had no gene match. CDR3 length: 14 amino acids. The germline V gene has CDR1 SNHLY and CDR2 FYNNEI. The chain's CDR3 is CASTLGQGGYGYTF. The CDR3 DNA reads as TGTGCCAGCACCTTAGGACAGGGAGGGTATGGCTACACCTTC. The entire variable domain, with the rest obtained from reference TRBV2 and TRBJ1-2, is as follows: EPEVTQTPSHQVTQMGQEVILRCVPISNHLYFYWYRQILGQKVEFLVSFYNNEISEKSEIFDDQFSVERPDGSNFTLKIRSTKLEDSAMYFCASTLGQGGYGYTFGSGTRLTVV.

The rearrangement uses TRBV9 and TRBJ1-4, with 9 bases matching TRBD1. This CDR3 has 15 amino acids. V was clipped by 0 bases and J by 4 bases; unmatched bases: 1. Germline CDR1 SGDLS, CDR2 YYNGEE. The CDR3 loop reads CASSVVGQGNEKLFF. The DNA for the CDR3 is TGTGCCAGCAGCGTAGTGGGACAGGGTAATGAAAAACTGTTTTTT.

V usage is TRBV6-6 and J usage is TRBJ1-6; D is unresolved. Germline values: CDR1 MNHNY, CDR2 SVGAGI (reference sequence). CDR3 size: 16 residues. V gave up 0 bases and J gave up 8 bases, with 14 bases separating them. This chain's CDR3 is CASSYSLPGGDSPLHF. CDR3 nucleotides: TGTGCCAGCAGTTACTCGCTTCCGGGCGGGGATTCACCCCTCCACTTT.

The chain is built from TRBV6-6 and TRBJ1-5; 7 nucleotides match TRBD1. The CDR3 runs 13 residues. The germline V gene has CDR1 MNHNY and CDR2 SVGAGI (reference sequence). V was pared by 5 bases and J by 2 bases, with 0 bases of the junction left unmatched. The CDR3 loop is CASSTGGNQPQHF. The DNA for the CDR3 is TGTGCCAGCAGTACAGGGGGCAATCAGCCCCAGCATTTT.

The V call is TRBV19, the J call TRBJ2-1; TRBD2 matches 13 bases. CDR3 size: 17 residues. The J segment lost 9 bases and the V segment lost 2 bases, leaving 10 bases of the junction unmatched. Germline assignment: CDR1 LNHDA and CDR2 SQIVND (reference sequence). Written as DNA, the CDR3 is TGTGCCAGTAGTATATCCCAATCACTAGCGGGGGGGCTTGAGCAGTTCTTC. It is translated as CASSISQSLAGGLEQFF.

As DNA, the CDR3 is TGTGCCAGTATCCCGGGGGTAGGAACTACTGGCTACACCTTC. It specifies CASIPGVGTTGYTF. The chain employs TRBV19 and TRBJ1-2; D might be TRBD1 (5 bases). The CDR3 has 14 residues. In germline, CDR1 is LNHDA, CDR2 SQIVND (reference sequence). V lost 7 bases and J 7 bases, leaving 19 bases between the germline ends. Full variable domain (outside the CDR3, taken from reference TRBV19 and TRBJ1-2): DGGITQSPKYLFRKEGQNVTLSCEQNLNHDAMYWYRQDPGQGLRLIYYSQIVNDFQKGDIAEGYSVSREKKESFPLTVTSAQKNPTAFYLCASIPGVGTTGYTFGSGTRLTVV.

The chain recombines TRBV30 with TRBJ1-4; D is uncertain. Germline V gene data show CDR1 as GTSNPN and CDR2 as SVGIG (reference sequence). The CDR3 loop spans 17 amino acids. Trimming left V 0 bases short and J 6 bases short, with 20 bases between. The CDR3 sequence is CAWSVGVSGLKDEKLFF. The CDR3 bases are TGTGCCTGGAGTGTAGGCGTCTCCGGGTTGAAGGATGAAAAACTGTTTTTT.

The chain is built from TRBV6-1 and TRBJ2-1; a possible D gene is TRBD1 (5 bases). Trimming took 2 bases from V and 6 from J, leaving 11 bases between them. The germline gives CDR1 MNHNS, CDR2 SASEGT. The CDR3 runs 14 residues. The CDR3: CASSERWQGNEQFF. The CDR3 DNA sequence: TGTGCCAGCAGTGAAAGGTGGCAGGGCAATGAGCAGTTCTTC.

The CDR3 DNA is TGTGCCAGCAGCCAGAGCGGGGCCTACGAGCAGTACTTC. Its protein product is CASSQSGAYEQYF. This chain uses TRBV5-6 with TRBJ2-7; 7 bases map to TRBD2. Germline CDR1 SGHDT, CDR2 YYEEEE. V lost 4 bases and J lost 2; bases outside the gene matches: 3. The CDR3 is 13 amino acids.

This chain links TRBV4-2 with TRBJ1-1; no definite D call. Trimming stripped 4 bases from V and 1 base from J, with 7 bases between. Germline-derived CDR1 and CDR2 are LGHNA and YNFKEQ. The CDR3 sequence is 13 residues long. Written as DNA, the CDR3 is TGTGCCAGCAGCCTGAGTTGGAACACTGAAGCTTTCTTT. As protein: CASSLSWNTEAFF.

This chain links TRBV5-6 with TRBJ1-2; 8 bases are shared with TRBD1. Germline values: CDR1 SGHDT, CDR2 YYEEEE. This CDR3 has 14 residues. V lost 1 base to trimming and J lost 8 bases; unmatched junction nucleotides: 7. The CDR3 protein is CASSLNRGRGGYTF. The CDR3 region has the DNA TGTGCCAGCAGCTTGAACAGGGGGAGAGGAGGCTACACCTTC.

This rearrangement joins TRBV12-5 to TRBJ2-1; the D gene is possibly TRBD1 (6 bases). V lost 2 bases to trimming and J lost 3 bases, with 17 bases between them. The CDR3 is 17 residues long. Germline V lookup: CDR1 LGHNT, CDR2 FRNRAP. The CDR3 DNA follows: TGTGCTAGTGGTTTGTCCAAACAGGGTCTGGTCTACAATGAGCAGTTCTTC. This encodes CASGLSKQGLVYNEQFF.

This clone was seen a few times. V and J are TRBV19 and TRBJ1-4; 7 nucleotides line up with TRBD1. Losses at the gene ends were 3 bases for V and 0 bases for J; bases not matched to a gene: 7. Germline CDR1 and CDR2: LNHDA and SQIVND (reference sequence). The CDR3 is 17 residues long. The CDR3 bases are TGTGCCAGTAGTATCAGGACAGGCCTAGCAACTAATGAAAAACTGTTTTTT. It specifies CASSIRTGLATNEKLFF.

The CDR3 DNA follows: TGTGCCATCAGTGAGCCGGACAGGGGCGTCTATGGCTACACCTTC. It translates to CAISEPDRGVYGYTF. The J gene is TRBJ1-2, the V gene TRBV10-3; 9 bases agree with TRBD1. The trim removed 2 bases at V and 4 bases at J, leaving 5 bases unmatched. The CDR3 extends over 15 amino acids. The germline V gene has CDR1 ENHRY and CDR2 SYGVKD.

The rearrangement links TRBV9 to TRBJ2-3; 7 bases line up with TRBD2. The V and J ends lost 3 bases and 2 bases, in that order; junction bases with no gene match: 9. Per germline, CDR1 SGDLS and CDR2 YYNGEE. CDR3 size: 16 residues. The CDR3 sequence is CASSGWKGDYTDTQYF. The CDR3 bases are TGTGCCAGCAGCGGTTGGAAAGGGGACTACACAGATACGCAGTATTTT.

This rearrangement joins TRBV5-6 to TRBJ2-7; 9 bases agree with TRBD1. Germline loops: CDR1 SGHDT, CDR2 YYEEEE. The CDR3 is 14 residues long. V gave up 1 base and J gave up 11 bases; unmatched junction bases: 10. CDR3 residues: CASSLYSGTGYKYF. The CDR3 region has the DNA TGTGCCAGCAGCTTGTACTCCGGGACAGGGTATAAGTACTTC. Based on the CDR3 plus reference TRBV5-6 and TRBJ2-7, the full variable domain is DAGVTQSPTHLIKTRGQQVTLRCSPKSGHDTVSWYQQALGQGPQFIFQYYEEEERQRGNFPDRFSGHQFPNYSSELNVNALLLGDSALYLCASSLYSGTGYKYFGPGTRLTVT.

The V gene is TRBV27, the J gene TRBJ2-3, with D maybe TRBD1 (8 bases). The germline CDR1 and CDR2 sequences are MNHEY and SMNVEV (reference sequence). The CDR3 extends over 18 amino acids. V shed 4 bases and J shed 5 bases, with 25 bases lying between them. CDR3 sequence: CASSSTLTGEGGGDTQYF. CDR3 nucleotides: TGTGCCAGCAGTTCAACTCTGACAGGGGAGGGAGGTGGAGATACGCAGTATTTT.

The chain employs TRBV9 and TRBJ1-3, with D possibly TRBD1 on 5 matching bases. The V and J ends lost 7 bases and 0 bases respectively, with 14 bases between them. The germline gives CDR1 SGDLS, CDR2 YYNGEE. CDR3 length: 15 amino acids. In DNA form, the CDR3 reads TGTGCCAGCGGGTGGGGCGAGAGCTCTGGAAACACCATATATTTT. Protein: CASGWGESSGNTIYF.

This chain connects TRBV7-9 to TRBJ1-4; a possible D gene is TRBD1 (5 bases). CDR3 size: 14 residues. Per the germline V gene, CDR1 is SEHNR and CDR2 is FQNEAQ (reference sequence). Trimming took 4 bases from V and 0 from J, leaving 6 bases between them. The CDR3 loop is CASSSGATNEKLFF. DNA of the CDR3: TGTGCCAGCAGCTCGGGGGCAACTAATGAAAAACTGTTTTTT. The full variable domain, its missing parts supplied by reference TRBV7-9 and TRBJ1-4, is DTGVSQNPRHKITKRGQNVTFRCDPISEHNRLYWYRQTLGQGPEFLTYFQNEAQLEKSRLLSDRFSAERPKGSFSTLEIQRTEQGDSAMYLCASSSGATNEKLFFGSGTQLSVL.

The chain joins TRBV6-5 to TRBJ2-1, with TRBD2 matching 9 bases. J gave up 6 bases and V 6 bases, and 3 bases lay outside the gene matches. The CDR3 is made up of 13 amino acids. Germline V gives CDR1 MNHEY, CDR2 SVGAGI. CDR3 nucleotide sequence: TGTGCCAGCAGGACTAGCGGCTTCAATGAGCAGTTCTTC. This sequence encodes CASRTSGFNEQFF.

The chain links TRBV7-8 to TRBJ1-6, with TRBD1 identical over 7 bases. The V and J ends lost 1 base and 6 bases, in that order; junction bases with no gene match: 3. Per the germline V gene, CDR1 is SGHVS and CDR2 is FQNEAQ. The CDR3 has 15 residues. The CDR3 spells CASSLETGTNSPLHF. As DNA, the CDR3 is TGTGCCAGCAGCTTAGAGACAGGGACTAATTCACCCCTCCACTTT.

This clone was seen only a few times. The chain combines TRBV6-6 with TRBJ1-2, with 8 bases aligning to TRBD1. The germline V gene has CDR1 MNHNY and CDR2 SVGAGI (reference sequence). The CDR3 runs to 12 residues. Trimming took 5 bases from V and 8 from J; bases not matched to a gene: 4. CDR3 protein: CASSQQGAGYTF. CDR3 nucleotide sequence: TGTGCCAGCAGTCAGCAGGGGGCGGGCTACACCTTC.

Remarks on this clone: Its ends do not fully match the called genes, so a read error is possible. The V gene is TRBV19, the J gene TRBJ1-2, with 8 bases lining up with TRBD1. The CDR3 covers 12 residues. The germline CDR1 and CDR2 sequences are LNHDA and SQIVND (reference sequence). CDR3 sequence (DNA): TGTGCCAGTAGTGAGGGACAGGCCATCATGATCTTC. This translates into CASSEGQAIMIF.

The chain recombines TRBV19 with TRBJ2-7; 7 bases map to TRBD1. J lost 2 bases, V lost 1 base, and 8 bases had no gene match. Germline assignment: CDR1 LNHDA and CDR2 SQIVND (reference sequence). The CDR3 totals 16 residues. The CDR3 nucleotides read TGTGCCAGTAGTATAGTAACCGGGACAGAAGCCTACGAGCAGTACTTC. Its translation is CASSIVTGTEAYEQYF.

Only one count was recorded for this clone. As DNA, the CDR3 is TGCGCCAGCAGCTTGGACGAGTTAAACACCGGGGAGCTGTTTTTT. It codes for CASSLDELNTGELFF. The chain has TRBV5-1 and TRBJ2-2; D unresolved. From germline, CDR1 is SGHRS and CDR2 YFSETQ. The CDR3 sequence is 15 residues long. Trimming left V 0 bases short and J 2 bases short, with 8 bases between. The full variable domain, in which reference TRBV5-1 and TRBJ2-2 provide the parts outside the CDR3, is KAGVTQTPRYLIKTRGQQVTLSCSPISGHRSVSWYQQTPGQGLQFLFEYFSETQRNKGNFPGRFSGRQFSNSRSEMNVSTLELGDSALYLCASSLDELNTGELFFGEGSRLTVL.

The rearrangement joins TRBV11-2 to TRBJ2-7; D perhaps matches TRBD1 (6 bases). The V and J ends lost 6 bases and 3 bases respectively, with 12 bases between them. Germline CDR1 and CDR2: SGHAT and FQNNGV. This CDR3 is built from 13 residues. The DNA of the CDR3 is TGTGCCAGCAGACGTACAGGGTTCTACGAGCAGTACTTC. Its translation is CASRRTGFYEQYF.

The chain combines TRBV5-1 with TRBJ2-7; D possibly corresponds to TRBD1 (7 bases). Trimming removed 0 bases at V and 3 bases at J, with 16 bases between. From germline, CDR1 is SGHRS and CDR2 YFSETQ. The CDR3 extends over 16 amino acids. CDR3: CASSLATGQGGYEQYF. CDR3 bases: TGCGCCAGCAGCTTGGCTACGGGGCAGGGGGGCTACGAGCAGTACTTC.